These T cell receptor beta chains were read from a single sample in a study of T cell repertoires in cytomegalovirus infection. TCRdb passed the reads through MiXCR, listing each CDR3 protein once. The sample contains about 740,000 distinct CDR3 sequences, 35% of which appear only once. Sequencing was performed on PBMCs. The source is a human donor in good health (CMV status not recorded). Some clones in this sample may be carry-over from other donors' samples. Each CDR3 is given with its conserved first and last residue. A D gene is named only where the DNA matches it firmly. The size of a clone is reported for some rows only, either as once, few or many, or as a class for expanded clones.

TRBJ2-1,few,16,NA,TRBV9,TGTGCCAGCAGCGTAGGTGGGGGAGGAGGTCCCGGTGAGCAGTTCTTC,CASSVGGGGGPGEQFF
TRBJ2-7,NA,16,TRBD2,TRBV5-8,TGTGCCAGCAGCGGATGGACTAGCGGGAGGGCCATAGAGCAGTACTTC,CASSGWTSGRAIEQYF
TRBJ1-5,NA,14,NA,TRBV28,TGTGCCAGCAGTTTAGCCCAGGCCTATCAGCCCCAGCATTTT,CASSLAQAYQPQHF
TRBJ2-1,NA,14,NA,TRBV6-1,TGTGCCAGCAGTGAAGGACCGAAACGAAATGAGCAGTTCTTC,CASSEGPKRNEQFF
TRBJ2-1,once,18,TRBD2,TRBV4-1,TGCGCCAGCAGCCTCCTTGGGCACGGGACTAGCGGATACAATGAGCAGTTCTTC,CASSLLGHGTSGYNEQFF
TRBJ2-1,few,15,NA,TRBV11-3,TGTGCCAGCAGCGGACAAGAGGGGGTCTACAATGAGCAGTTCTTC,CASSGQEGVYNEQFF
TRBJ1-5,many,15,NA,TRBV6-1,TGTGCCAGCGAGACGGGGGGCTTGGGCAATCAGCCCCAGCATTTT,CASETGGLGNQPQHF
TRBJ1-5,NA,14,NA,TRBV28,TGTGCCGCTAAGAGGGGGGGTAGCAATCAGCCCCAGCATTTT,CAAKRGGSNQPQHF
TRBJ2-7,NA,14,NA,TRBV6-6,TGTGCCAGCACTGAGACAGCGGTGGGCTACGAGCAGTACTTC,CASTETAVGYEQYF
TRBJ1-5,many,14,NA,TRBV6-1,TGTGCCAGCAGTGAACCGGGCAGCAATCAGCCCCAGCATTTT,CASSEPGSNQPQHF
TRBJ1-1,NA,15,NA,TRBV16,TGTGCCAGCAGCCACACCCGGGGGGGGAACACTGAAGCTTTCTTT,CASSHTRGGNTEAFF
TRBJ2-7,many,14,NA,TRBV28,TGTGCCAGCAGCTCAGGACACCCTTTGAGCGAGCAGTACTTC,CASSSGHPLSEQYF
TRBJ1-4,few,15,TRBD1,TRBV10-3,TGTGCCATCAGTGAGTCGACCAGGGGGAATGAAAAACTGTTTTTT,CAISESTRGNEKLFF
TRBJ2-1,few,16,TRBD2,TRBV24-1,TGTGCCACCAGTGATTCGGTAAGCTGGGACTACGATGAGCAGTTCTTC,CATSDSVSWDYDEQFF
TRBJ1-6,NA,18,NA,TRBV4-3,TGCGCCAGCAGCCAAGTTCTTCCTGGAGGGATAGGTAATTCACCCCTCCACTTT,CASSQVLPGGIGNSPLHF
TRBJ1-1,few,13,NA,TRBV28,TGTGCCAGCGTCCCCGGGTGGGACACTGAAGCTTTCTTT,CASVPGWDTEAFF
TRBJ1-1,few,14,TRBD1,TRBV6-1,TGTGCCAGCGACCGACAGGGGCTAAACACTGAAGCTTTCTTT,CASDRQGLNTEAFF
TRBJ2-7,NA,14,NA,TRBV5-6,TGTGCCAGTTCACAGGGATCCTATACCTACGAGCAGTACTTC,CASSQGSYTYEQYF
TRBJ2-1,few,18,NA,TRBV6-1,TGTGCCAGCAGTGAAGGACTGACGAGCACCAGCTCCTACAATGAGCAGTTCTTC,CASSEGLTSTSSYNEQFF
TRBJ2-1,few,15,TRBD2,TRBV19,TGTGCCAGTAGGGGACTAGCGGGAGAGGGTAATGAGCAGTTCTTC,CASRGLAGEGNEQFF
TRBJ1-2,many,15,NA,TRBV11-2,TGTGCCAGCAGCTTAGAGGCCTCGCCCCAGGGTGGCTACACCTTC,CASSLEASPQGGYTF
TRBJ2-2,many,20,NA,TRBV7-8,TGTGCCAGCAGCTTACTGTCAAGACAGAGCGTCCCGGTCGGTGGTGGGGAGCTGTTTTTT,CASSLLSRQSVPVGGGELFF
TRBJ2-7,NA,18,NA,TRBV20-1,TGCAGTGCTAGTTCCCCTGTAGGACCCAGTTTCTCGAACTACGAGCAGTACTTC,CSASSPVGPSFSNYEQYF
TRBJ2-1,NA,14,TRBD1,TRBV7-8,TGTGCCAGCAGCTTTAGTCCCGGGACAGGTGAGCAGTTCTTC,CASSFSPGTGEQFF
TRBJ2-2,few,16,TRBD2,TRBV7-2,TGTGCCAGCAGCTTATGGACTAGCGCTAAAACCGGGGAGCTGTTTTTT,CASSLWTSAKTGELFF
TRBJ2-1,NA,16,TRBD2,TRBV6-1,TGTGCCAGCAGTGAATTCTGGACTAGCGGAAACAATGAGAAGTTCTTC,CASSEFWTSGNNEKFF
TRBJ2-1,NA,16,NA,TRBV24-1,TGTGCCACCAGTGATTTGATGGGCAGCTCCTACAATGAGCAGTTCTTC,CATSDLMGSSYNEQFF
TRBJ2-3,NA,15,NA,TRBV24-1,TGTGCCACCAGTGATTTGGGGGGACCTCCAGATACGCAGTATTTT,CATSDLGGPPDTQYF
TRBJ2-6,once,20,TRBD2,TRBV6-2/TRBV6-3,TGTGCCAGCAGTCCTATACCTGGACTAGCGGGAGGACGTGGGGCCAACGTCCTGACTTTC,CASSPIPGLAGGRGANVLTF
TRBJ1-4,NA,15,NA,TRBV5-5,TGTGCCAGCAGCTCCCCGGACAGAACTAATGAAAAACTGTTTTTT,CASSSPDRTNEKLFF
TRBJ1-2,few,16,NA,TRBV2,TGTGCCAGCAGTGAATGGCCAGGGCAAGGGAACTATGGCTACACCTTC,CASSEWPGQGNYGYTF
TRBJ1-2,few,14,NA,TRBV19,TGTGCCAGTAGTATCCCCAGAGGGGTCTATGGCTACACCTTC,CASSIPRGVYGYTF
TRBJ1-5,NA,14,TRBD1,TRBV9,TGTGCCAGCAGCGTAGGGGACAGGGTTCAGCCCCAGCATTTT,CASSVGDRVQPQHF
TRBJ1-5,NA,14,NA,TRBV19,TGTGCCATTAGTATAGAAAGTGGCAATCAGCCCCAGCATTTT,CAISIESGNQPQHF
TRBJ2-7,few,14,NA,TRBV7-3,TGTGCCAGCAGCTTAGGGCCCCACTCCTACGAGCAGTACTTC,CASSLGPHSYEQYF
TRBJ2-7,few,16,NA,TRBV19,TGTGCCAGAAGTATGTCCCCCGGGACTTTAGCCTACGAGCAGTACTTC,CARSMSPGTLAYEQYF
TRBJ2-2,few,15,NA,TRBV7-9,TGTGCCAGCAGCCCCCTGGGCAGGGCTCCCGGGGAGCTGTTTTTT,CASSPLGRAPGELFF
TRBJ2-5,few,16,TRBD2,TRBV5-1,TGCGCCAGCAGCCCTGGCGGGCTAGCGGGGGTAGAGACCCAGTACTTC,CASSPGGLAGVETQYF
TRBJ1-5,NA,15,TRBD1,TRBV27,TGTGCCAGCAGTCCGTTCCTGGACAGGGACCAGCCCCAGCATTTT,CASSPFLDRDQPQHF
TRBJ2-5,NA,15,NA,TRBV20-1,TGCAGTGCTAGAGAGGCGAGGGGTCCATCAGAGACCCAGTACTTC,CSAREARGPSETQYF
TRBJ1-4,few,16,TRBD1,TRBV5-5,TGTGCCAGCAGCCCTGCACCGACAGGGATGGGTGAAAAACTGTTTTTT,CASSPAPTGMGEKLFF
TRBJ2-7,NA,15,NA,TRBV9,TGTGCCAGCAGCGTAGAGGGAAACCTATATTCCGAGCAGTACTTC,CASSVEGNLYSEQYF
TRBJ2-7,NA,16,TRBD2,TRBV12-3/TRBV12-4,TGTGCCAGCAGTTTACAGACTAGCGGACTAACCTACGAGCAGTACTTC,CASSLQTSGLTYEQYF
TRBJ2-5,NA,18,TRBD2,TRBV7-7,TGTGCTAGCAGTACCGGTCGAGGGCTAGCGGGGGGACAAGAGACCCAGTACTTC,CASSTGRGLAGGQETQYF
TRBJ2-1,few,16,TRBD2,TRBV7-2,TGTGCCAGCAGCTTAGACCAGCGGGAGTTAGGCCATGAGCAGTTCTTC,CASSLDQRELGHEQFF
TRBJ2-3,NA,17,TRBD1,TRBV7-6,TGTGCCAGCAGCTTAGGGTCCGGGACAGCCTTCTCGGATACGCAGTATTTT,CASSLGSGTAFSDTQYF
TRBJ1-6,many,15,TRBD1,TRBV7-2,TGTGCCAGCAGCTTAGCTGGGACAGGGAATTCACCCCTCCACTTT,CASSLAGTGNSPLHF
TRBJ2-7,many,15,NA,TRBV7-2,TGTGCCAGCAGCGACCGGACGGAAGGACACTACGAGCAGTACTTC,CASSDRTEGHYEQYF
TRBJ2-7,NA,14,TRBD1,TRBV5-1,TGCGCCAGCAGCATCCAACCTGACAGGGGAGGGCAGTACTTC,CASSIQPDRGGQYF
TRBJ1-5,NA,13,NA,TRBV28,TGTGCCAGCGGGGGGAATAGCAATCAGCCCCAGCATTTT,CASGGNSNQPQHF
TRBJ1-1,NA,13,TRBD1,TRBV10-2,TGCGCCATCGGGACAGGCTCTGCCACTGAAGCTTTCTTT,CAIGTGSATEAFF
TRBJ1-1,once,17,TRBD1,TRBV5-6,TGTGCCAGCAGCTTTAGACGGACAGGGGGCGCAGGCACTGAAGCTTTCTTT,CASSFRRTGGAGTEAFF
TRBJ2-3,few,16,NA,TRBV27,TGTGCCAGCAGTTTAACTTTTCGCGGAAGCACAGATACGCAGTATTTT,CASSLTFRGSTDTQYF
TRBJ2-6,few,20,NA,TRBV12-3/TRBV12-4,TGTGCCAGCAGTCCATGGGGCATCGGACACAGAAGCTCTGGGGCCAACGTCCTGACTTTC,CASSPWGIGHRSSGANVLTF
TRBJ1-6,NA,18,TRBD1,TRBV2,TGTGCCAGCAGTTTAGCTCGGACAGGGAGCTCCTATAATTCACCCCTCCACTTT,CASSLARTGSSYNSPLHF
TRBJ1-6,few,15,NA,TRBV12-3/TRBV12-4,TGTGCCAGCAGTTTAGACCAGGGGCTCCACTCACCCCTCCACTTT,CASSLDQGLHSPLHF
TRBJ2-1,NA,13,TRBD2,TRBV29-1,TGCAGCTTCCGACTAGCGGGCCACAATGAGCAGTTCTTC,CSFRLAGHNEQFF